The T cell receptor (beta chain) under discussion was sequenced for a study of Graves' ophthalmopathy and Graves' hyperthyroidism. Across the study: The study drew peripheral blood at initial diagnosis, before any treatment.

RNA served as the template for amplifying TCR beta CDR3 regions. HTBI-primed RT-PCR formed the first round, and a multiplex PCR formed the second. From the multiplex PCR reads, TCRdb called clonotypes with MiXCR, one entry per CDR3 protein. The sample carries nearly 400,000 distinct CDR3 sequences, around 20% recorded once. At least ten counts were recorded for this clonotype. CDR1 is SQVTM and CDR2 is ANQGSEA in the germline V gene. The CDR3 extends over 15 amino acids. After removal of 4 bases from V and 4 bases from J, the junction contained 6 bases not matched to a gene. No donor had other autoimmune disease, uncontrolled infection, pregnancy or lactation.

The sequenced material came from peripheral blood. The receptor's source is a woman aged 18-29 years with Graves' ophthalmopathy. The chain is built from TRBV29-1 and TRBJ2-5; 13 nucleotides align to TRBD2. CDR3 in DNA: TGCAGCGTTGTAACTAGCGGGAGGGCCCTAGAGACCCAGTACTTC. Its protein product is CSVVTSGRALETQYF.